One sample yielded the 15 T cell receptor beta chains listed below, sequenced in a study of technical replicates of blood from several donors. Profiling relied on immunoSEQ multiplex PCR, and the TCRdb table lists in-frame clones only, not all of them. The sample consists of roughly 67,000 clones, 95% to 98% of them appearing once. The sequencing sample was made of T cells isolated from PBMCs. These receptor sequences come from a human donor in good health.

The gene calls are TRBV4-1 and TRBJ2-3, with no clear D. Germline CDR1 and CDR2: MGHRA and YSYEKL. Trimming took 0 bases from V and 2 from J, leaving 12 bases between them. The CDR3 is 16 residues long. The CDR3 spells CASSQDPPRDTDTQYF. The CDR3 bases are TGCGCCAGCAGCCAAGATCCGCCACGAGACACAGATACGCAGTATTTT.

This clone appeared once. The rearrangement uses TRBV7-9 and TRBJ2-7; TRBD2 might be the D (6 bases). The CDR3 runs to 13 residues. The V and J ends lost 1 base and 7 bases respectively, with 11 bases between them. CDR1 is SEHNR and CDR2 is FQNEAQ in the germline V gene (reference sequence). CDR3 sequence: CASSLVPGREQYF. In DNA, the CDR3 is TGTGCCAGCAGCTTAGTCCCAGGGAGGGAGCAGTACTTC.

The chain's CDR3 is CASTKTSGNIQYF. The CDR3 DNA sequence: TGTGCCAGCACCAAGACTAGCGGAAACATTCAGTACTTC. This chain uses TRBV6-5 with TRBJ2-4; 9 bases align to TRBD2. J lost 6 bases, V lost 7 bases, and 4 bases had no gene match. This CDR3 spans 13 amino acids. Germline V gives CDR1 MNHEY, CDR2 SVGAGI.

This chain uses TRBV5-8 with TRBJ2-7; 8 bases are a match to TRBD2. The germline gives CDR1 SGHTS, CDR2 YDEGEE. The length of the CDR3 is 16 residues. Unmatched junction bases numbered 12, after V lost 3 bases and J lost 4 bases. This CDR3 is CASSSPPGLESYEQYF. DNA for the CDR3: TGTGCCAGCAGCTCCCCCCCGGGACTAGAATCGTACGAGCAGTACTTC. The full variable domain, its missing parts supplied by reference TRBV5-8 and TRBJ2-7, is EAGVTQSPTHLIKTRGQQATLRCSPISGHTSVYWYQQALGLGLQFLLWYDEGEERNRGNFPPRFSGRQFPNYSSELNVNALELEDSALYLCASSSPPGLESYEQYFGPGTRLTVT.

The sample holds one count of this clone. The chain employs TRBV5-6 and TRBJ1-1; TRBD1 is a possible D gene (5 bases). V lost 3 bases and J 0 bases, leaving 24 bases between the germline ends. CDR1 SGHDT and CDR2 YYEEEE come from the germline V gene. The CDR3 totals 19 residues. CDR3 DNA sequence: TGTGCCAGCAGCTCACGACGAGATGGACACCTACTTCTGAACACTGAAGCTTTCTTT. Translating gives CASSSRRDGHLLLNTEAFF.

Here the CDR3 DNA reads TGTGCCAGCAGGGGCTTTGGGGGCCCGGGAAACATTCAGTACTTC. Translating it yields CASRGFGGPGNIQYF. The J gene is TRBJ2-4, the V gene TRBV7-2, with TRBD1 as a possible D gene (6 bases). Trimming took off 6 bases at V and 6 bases at J, with 18 bases between the two ends. This CDR3 region has 15 residues. Germline CDR1 reads SGHTA; CDR2 reads FQGNSA.

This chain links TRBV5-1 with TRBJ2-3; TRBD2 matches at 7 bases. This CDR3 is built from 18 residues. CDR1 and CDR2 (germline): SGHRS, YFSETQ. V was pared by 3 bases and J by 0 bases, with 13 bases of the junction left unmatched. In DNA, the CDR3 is TGCGCCAGCAGCTGGCGGGGGACGGTTCAATCTAGCACAGATACGCAGTATTTT. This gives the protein CASSWRGTVQSSTDTQYF.

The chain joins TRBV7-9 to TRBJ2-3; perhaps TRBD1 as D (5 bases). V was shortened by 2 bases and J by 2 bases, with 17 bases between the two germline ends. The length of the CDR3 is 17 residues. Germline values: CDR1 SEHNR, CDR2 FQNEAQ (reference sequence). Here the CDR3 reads CASSLYSSGSTTDTQYF. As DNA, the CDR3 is TGTGCCAGCAGCTTATATTCTTCAGGGTCGACCACAGATACGCAGTATTTT.

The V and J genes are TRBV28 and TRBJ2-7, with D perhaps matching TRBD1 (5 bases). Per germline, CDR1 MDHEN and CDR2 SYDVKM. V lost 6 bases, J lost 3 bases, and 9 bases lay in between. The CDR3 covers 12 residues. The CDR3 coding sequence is TGTGCCAGCAGCCAGACAGTCTACGAGCAGTACTTC. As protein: CASSQTVYEQYF.

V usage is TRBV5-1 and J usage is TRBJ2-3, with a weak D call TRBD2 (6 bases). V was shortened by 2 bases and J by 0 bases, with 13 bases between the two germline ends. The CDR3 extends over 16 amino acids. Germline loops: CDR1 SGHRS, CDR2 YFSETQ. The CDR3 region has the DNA TGCGCCAGCAGCTTAGGAGGAGGGTCTAGCACAGATACGCAGTATTTT. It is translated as CASSLGGGSSTDTQYF.

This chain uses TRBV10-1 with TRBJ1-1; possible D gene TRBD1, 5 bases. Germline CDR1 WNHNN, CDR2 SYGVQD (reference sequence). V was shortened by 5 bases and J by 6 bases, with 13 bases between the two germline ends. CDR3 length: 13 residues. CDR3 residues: CASSLMGGSEAFF. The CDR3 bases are TGCGCCAGCAGTTTAATGGGGGGATCTGAAGCTTTCTTT.

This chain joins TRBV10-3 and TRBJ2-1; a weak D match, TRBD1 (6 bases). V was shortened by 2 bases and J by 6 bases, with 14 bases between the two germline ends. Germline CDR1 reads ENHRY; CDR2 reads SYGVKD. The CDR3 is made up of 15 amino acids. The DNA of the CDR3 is TGTGCCATCAGTGAGGGGGGCTTCGAAATCAATGAGCAGTTCTTC. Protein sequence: CAISEGGFEINEQFF.

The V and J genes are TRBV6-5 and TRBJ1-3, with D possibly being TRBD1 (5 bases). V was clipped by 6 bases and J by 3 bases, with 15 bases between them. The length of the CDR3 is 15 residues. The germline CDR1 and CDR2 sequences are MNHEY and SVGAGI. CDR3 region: CASSRRSGGGNTIYF. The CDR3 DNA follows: TGTGCCAGCAGCCGACGGTCGGGGGGTGGAAACACCATATATTTT.

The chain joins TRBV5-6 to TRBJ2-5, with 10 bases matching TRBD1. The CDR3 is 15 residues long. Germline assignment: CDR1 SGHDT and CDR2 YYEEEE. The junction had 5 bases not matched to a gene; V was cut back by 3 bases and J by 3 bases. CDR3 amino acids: CASSWGTGEEETQYF. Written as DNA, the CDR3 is TGTGCCAGCAGCTGGGGGACAGGGGAGGAAGAGACCCAGTACTTC.

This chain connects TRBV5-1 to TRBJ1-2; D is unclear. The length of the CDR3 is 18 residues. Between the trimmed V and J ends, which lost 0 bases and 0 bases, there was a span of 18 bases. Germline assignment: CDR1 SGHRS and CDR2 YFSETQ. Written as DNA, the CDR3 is TGCGCCAGCAGCTTGGAACAGAAGGCCCGACTATCTAACTATGGCTACACCTTC. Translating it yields CASSLEQKARLSNYGYTF.